Listed here are 19 T cell receptor beta chains from one sample, sequenced in a study of shared clonotypes between healthy human individuals. Sequencing was performed with immunoSEQ multiplex PCR; in TCRdb, only in-frame clones are kept and a portion is missing. In the table there are 450,000 to 500,000 clones, more than 65% of which are singletons. Sequencing was performed on PBMCs. The receptors here all came from a woman aged 40 to 50 in good health. Some clones in this sample may be carry-over from other donors' samples.

This clone was seen once. Other nucleotide sequences in the sample specify the same CDR3. The V gene is TRBV7-7, the J gene TRBJ2-5, with 7 positions matching TRBD2. Germline lookup yields CDR1 SSHAT and CDR2 FNYEAQ (reference sequence). This CDR3 has 16 amino acids. V shed 5 bases and J 9 bases; nucleotides not matched to a gene: 18. The DNA for the CDR3 is TGTGCCAGCAGCCCCCCTACTAGCGCCTTAGAGGCGGCCCAGTACTTC. It yields the protein CASSPPTSALEAAQYF.

This clone was observed at least ten times. The chain uses TRBV27 and TRBJ2-6; tentatively, D is TRBD2 (5 bases). Trimming stripped 5 bases from V and 0 bases from J, with 11 bases between. Per the germline V gene, CDR1 is MNHEY and CDR2 is SMNVEV (reference sequence). This CDR3 has 16 residues. The CDR3 nucleotides are TGTGCCAGCAGTGAATTGGACTTCTCTGGGGCCAACGTCCTGACTTTC. Its translation is CASSELDFSGANVLTF.

V usage is TRBV30 and J usage is TRBJ2-3, with D unresolved. V lost 5 bases to trimming and J lost 7 bases, with 10 bases between them. Germline V CDR1 and CDR2: GTSNPN, SVGIG (reference sequence). The CDR3 is 11 residues long. CDR3 residues: CAWLSSNTQYF. Here the CDR3 DNA reads TGTGCCTGGCTTTCCAGCAATACGCAGTATTTT.

The V gene is TRBV6-5, the J gene TRBJ1-5; D ambiguous. The V gene's germline CDR1 is MNHEY and CDR2 SVGAGI. This CDR3 contains 14 residues. Between the trimmed V and J ends, which lost 5 bases and 5 bases, there was a span of 13 bases. The CDR3 loop reads CASSRNPTDQPQHF. The CDR3 DNA sequence: TGTGCCAGCAGTCGAAACCCAACCGATCAGCCCCAGCATTTT.

The chain uses TRBV28 and TRBJ2-3; 8 nucleotides line up with TRBD2. The germline CDR1 and CDR2 sequences are MDHEN and SYDVKM. The CDR3 covers 15 residues. Trimming at V came to 5 bases and at J to 5 bases, leaving 9 bases not matched to a gene. This CDR3 reads CASSPGAGAVDTQYF. The CDR3 coding sequence is TGTGCCAGCAGTCCCGGAGCGGGAGCGGTAGATACGCAGTATTTT.

The CDR3 region is CAWSVTTTDTQYF. The CDR3 DNA reads TGTGCCTGGAGTGTGACCACCACAGATACGCAGTATTTT. The chain links TRBV30 to TRBJ2-3; D ambiguous. This CDR3 is 13 amino acids long. CDR1 and CDR2 from the germline V gene are GTSNPN and SVGIG (reference sequence). V lost 0 bases, J lost 2 bases, and 6 bases lay in between.

The chain uses TRBV25-1 and TRBJ2-7, with D perhaps matching TRBD1 (6 bases). V was pared by 5 bases and J by 6 bases, with 8 bases between. Germline CDR1 reads MGHDK; CDR2 reads SYGVNS. The CDR3 is made up of 11 amino acids. The CDR3 here is CASSQGTEQYF. CDR3 coding DNA: TGTGCCAGCAGTCAGGGGACCGAGCAGTACTTC.

V and J are TRBV5-1 and TRBJ2-7; D possibly uses TRBD1 or TRBD2 (5 bases each). There are 15 residues in the CDR3. Germline loops: CDR1 SGHRS, CDR2 YFSETQ. The ends were cut back, 3 bases at V and 3 bases at J, with 16 bases in the middle. This CDR3 reads CASSWRAQGIYEQYF. CDR3 DNA: TGCGCCAGCAGCTGGCGGGCCCAGGGCATCTACGAGCAGTACTTC. The full variable domain, its missing parts supplied by reference TRBV5-1 and TRBJ2-7, is KAGVTQTPRYLIKTRGQQVTLSCSPISGHRSVSWYQQTPGQGLQFLFEYFSETQRNKGNFPGRFSGRQFSNSRSEMNVSTLELGDSALYLCASSWRAQGIYEQYFGPGTRLTVT.

The chain links TRBV9 to TRBJ2-1, with D perhaps given as TRBD1 or TRBD2 (5 bases each). The CDR3 loop spans 15 amino acids. V was shortened by 4 bases and J by 2 bases, with 13 bases between the two germline ends. Germline CDR1 is SGDLS and CDR2 is YYNGEE. CDR3 nucleotide sequence: TGTGCCAGCAGCTCGGGACCTGGCGCCTACAATGAGCAGTTCTTC. Its protein is CASSSGPGAYNEQFF. Looking up the rest from reference TRBV9 and TRBJ2-1 gives the full variable domain: DSGVTQTPKHLITATGQRVTLRCSPRSGDLSVYWYQQSLDQGLQFLIQYYNGEERAKGNILERFSAQQFPDLHSELNLSSLELGDSALYFCASSSGPGAYNEQFFGPGTRLTVL.

This sequence joins TRBV18 and TRBJ2-1; 9 nucleotides match TRBD2. The V gene's germline CDR1 is KGHSH and CDR2 LQKENI. This CDR3 spans 16 amino acids. Unmatched junction bases numbered 6, after V lost 3 bases and J lost 3 bases. The CDR3 region is CASSPQTSGFYNEQFF. The CDR3 nucleotides are TGTGCCAGCTCACCCCAGACTAGCGGTTTCTACAATGAGCAGTTCTTC.

This clone has more than one count but fewer than ten. A single base is all that separates this from a far larger clone, so a read error is likely. The sample carries other DNA sequences with the same CDR3. The V gene is TRBV7-9, the J gene TRBJ1-1; 7 bases match TRBD1. Germline assignment: CDR1 SEHNR and CDR2 FQNEAQ (reference sequence). V gave up 1 base and J gave up 7 bases; unmatched junction bases: 9. The CDR3 sequence is 15 residues long. The CDR3 DNA reads TGTGCCAGCAGCTTAGACGGTACAGGGGACCGTGAAGCTTTCTTT. Residues: CASSLDGTGDREAFF.

With respect to this clone: The same CDR3 can be traced to other DNA sequences in this sample. The J gene is TRBJ1-2, the V gene TRBV28, with D possibly TRBD1 on 6 matching bases. With 3 bases removed from V and 1 base from J, the gap between germline ends came to 9 bases. Germline V lookup: CDR1 MDHEN, CDR2 SYDVKM. The CDR3 is made up of 14 amino acids. Written as DNA, the CDR3 is TGTGCCAGCAGTTTCGGGACAAGTAACTATGGCTACACCTTC. Translating gives CASSFGTSNYGYTF.

The CDR3 protein is CASSYGESSYEQYF. For the CDR3, the DNA is TGTGCCAGCAGTTACGGCGAGAGCTCCTACGAGCAGTACTTC. The rearrangement uses TRBV6-5 and TRBJ2-7; D is undetermined. Trimming took 2 bases from V and 0 from J, leaving 8 bases between them. This CDR3 has 14 amino acids. CDR1 and CDR2 from the germline V gene are MNHEY and SVGAGI.

This chain uses TRBV11-3 with TRBJ1-1; D ambiguous. Germline V lookup: CDR1 SGHNT, CDR2 YENEEA. Trimming left V 5 bases short and J 11 bases short, with 15 bases between. CDR3 size: 12 residues. CDR3 protein: CASSRRGGFAFF. The CDR3 region has the DNA TGTGCCAGCAGCCGCCGGGGAGGATTTGCTTTCTTT.

The V and J genes are TRBV5-5 and TRBJ2-6; unclear D gene. Germline V CDR1 and CDR2: SGHKS, YYEKEE (reference sequence). This CDR3 region has 16 residues. The V gene lost 4 bases and the J gene lost 1 base, with 12 bases spanning the gap. CDR3 sequence reads: CASSPGQSSGANVLTF. For the CDR3, the DNA is TGTGCCAGCAGCCCCGGGCAAAGTTCTGGGGCCAACGTCCTGACTTTC.

Note on this clone: A far larger clone is only one base removed, so a read error is likely. This rearrangement joins TRBV28 to TRBJ1-1; D uncertain. CDR1 and CDR2 (germline): MDHEN, SYDVKM. The CDR3 is 12 residues long. V was cut by 2 bases and J by 7 bases, with 8 bases left in between. The CDR3 DNA reads as TGTGCCAGCAGTTTAACTGGGGATGAAGCTTTCTTT. Translated: CASSLTGDEAFF.

The V and J genes are TRBV12-5 and TRBJ2-1, with D perhaps TRBD1 (6 bases). Trimming left V 5 bases short and J 3 bases short, with 8 bases between. The germline V gene has CDR1 LGHNT and CDR2 FRNRAP. The CDR3 runs 13 residues. CDR3 amino acids: CASGPDSYNEQFF. CDR3 in DNA: TGTGCTAGTGGTCCGGACAGCTACAATGAGCAGTTCTTC.

Only one count was recorded for this clone. The likely explanation is a read error, given a far larger clone one base away. Distinct nucleotide sequences in the sample also encode this CDR3. The rearrangement uses TRBV28 and TRBJ2-6, with D possibly TRBD1 on 5 matching bases. V was trimmed by 6 bases and J by 4 bases, leaving 19 bases between them. In germline, CDR1 is MDHEN, CDR2 SYDVKM. CDR3 size: 17 residues. The chain's CDR3 is CASRDNTTPPGANVLTF. As DNA, the CDR3 is TGTGCCAGCAGGGACAACACGACACCCCCCGGGGCCAACGTCCTGACTTTC.

The rearrangement joins TRBV27 to TRBJ1-5; no definite D call. The V end lost 5 bases, the J end lost 2 bases, and 13 bases lay between the germline ends. This CDR3 spans 15 amino acids. Germline V gene data show CDR1 as MNHEY and CDR2 as SMNVEV (reference sequence). The CDR3 sequence: CASSPLDSGNQPQHF. DNA for the CDR3: TGTGCCAGCAGTCCCCTGGACTCAGGCAATCAGCCCCAGCATTTT.